These 18 T cell receptor beta chains originate from one sample sequenced in a study of cytomegalovirus exposure and HLA in healthy donors. 60 Vbeta and 13 Jbeta primers were used in PCR. The method was immunoSEQ multiplex PCR; TCRdb's version includes in-frame clones alone and lacks a portion of them. The table records some 180,000 clones, approximately 85% of them present only once. Sample: PBMCs. These receptor sequences come from a woman aged 50 to 65 in good health and CMV-seronegative.

The chain carries TRBV6-6 and TRBJ2-1; TRBD1 aligns across 9 bases. From germline, CDR1 is MNHNY and CDR2 SVGAGI (reference sequence). The CDR3 has 16 amino acids. Trimming cost V 2 bases and J 5 bases; bases outside gene matches: 7. Here the CDR3 DNA reads TGTGCCAGCAGTTACCCGGGACAGGGTCTGAACAATGAGCAGTTCTTC. Its protein product is CASSYPGQGLNNEQFF.

The chain combines TRBV6-5 with TRBJ2-3, with D possibly matching TRBD2 (5 bases). There are 15 residues in the CDR3. The V end lost 4 bases, the J end lost 2 bases, and 13 bases lay between the germline ends. Germline CDR1 and CDR2: MNHEY and SVGAGI. CDR3 sequence (DNA): TGTGCCAGCAGTTCCTCGCGGGCTCCCACAGATACGCAGTATTTT. Translation: CASSSSRAPTDTQYF.

This clone was seen just once. This chain uses TRBV7-9 with TRBJ2-1, with D tentatively TRBD2 (6 bases). Germline values: CDR1 SEHNR, CDR2 FQNEAQ (reference sequence). Trimming cost V 5 bases and J 12 bases, with 11 bases left between them. The CDR3 runs 11 residues. DNA for the CDR3: TGTGCCAGCAGCCCAGGACTAATGCAGTTCTTC. Translation gives CASSPGLMQFF.

V is TRBV5-1 and J is TRBJ2-1, with 7 bases identical to TRBD1. After removal of 4 bases from V and 0 bases from J, the junction contained 7 bases not matched to a gene. The CDR3 has 16 amino acids. CDR1 and CDR2 (germline): SGHRS, YFSETQ. CDR3 protein: CASSATGARSYNEQFF. CDR3 DNA sequence: TGCGCCAGCAGCGCAACAGGGGCCCGCTCCTACAATGAGCAGTTCTTC.

This rearrangement joins TRBV28 to TRBJ1-2; 7 nucleotides align to TRBD1. The CDR3 totals 15 residues. The junction had 11 bases not matched to a gene; V was cut back by 8 bases and J by 2 bases. Germline V CDR1 and CDR2: MDHEN, SYDVKM. The CDR3 nucleotides read TGTGCCAGCTATGAGCCGAGGGGGCGGAACTATGGCTACACCTTC. Amino acid sequence: CASYEPRGRNYGYTF.

This chain uses TRBV29-1 with TRBJ1-2; 9 bases are a match to TRBD1. The CDR3 loop spans 13 amino acids. Germline V gives CDR1 SQVTM, CDR2 ANQGSEA. With V trimmed by 5 bases and J by 4 bases, 5 bases remained unmatched. The CDR3 loop reads CSVKQGAAYGYTF. Written as DNA, the CDR3 is TGCAGCGTTAAACAGGGGGCTGCCTATGGCTACACCTTC.

The table lists this clone with a count of one. J is TRBJ2-5 and V is TRBV4-3; the D is unclear. V was pared by 1 base and J by 0 bases, with 18 bases between. Germline CDR1 and CDR2: LGHNA and YSLEER. There are 18 residues in the CDR3. This chain's CDR3 is CASSQAVFATRYQETQYF. CDR3 sequence (DNA): TGCGCCAGCAGCCAAGCCGTCTTTGCTACCCGTTACCAAGAGACCCAGTACTTC.

The chain uses TRBV6-5 and TRBJ1-1; TRBD1 matches at 7 bases. CDR1 and CDR2 (germline): MNHEY, SVGAGI. The CDR3 totals 16 residues. Trimming at V came to 0 bases and at J to 4 bases, leaving 8 bases not matched to a gene. CDR3 sequence (DNA): TGTGCCAGCAGTTACTCCCTCAGGGGGTTCGGCACTGAAGCTTTCTTT. Translating gives CASSYSLRGFGTEAFF.

Only one count was recorded for this clone. V and J are TRBV7-3 and TRBJ2-5; 15 bases map to TRBD2. The V gene's germline CDR1 is SGHTA and CDR2 FQGTGA. Trimming took 0 bases from V and 4 from J; bases not matched to a gene: 3. This CDR3 has 17 residues. This chain's CDR3 is CASSLTPGLAGGETQYF. The CDR3 DNA sequence: TGTGCCAGCAGCTTAACCCCGGGACTAGCGGGAGGAGAGACCCAGTACTTC.

This clone is a singleton in its sample. The CDR3 sequence is CASSFQGTGQETQYF. CDR3 coding DNA: TGTGCCAGCAGCTTTCAAGGCACAGGACAAGAGACCCAGTACTTC. V gene TRBV7-8 combines with J gene TRBJ2-5; tentative D call: TRBD1 (5 bases). Germline assignment: CDR1 SGHVS and CDR2 FQNEAQ. The CDR3 is made up of 15 amino acids. V lost 3 bases to trimming and J lost 2 bases, with 13 bases between them.

The rearrangement uses TRBV11-1 and TRBJ2-1; D gene ambiguous. V was clipped by 1 base and J by 7 bases, with 14 bases between them. Germline CDR1 is SGHAT and CDR2 is FQDESV (reference sequence). This CDR3 is built from 15 residues. CDR3 in DNA: TGTGCCAGCAGCTTAGATTTAGCTAGTCAAAATGAGCAGTTCTTC. Residues: CASSLDLASQNEQFF.

The rearrangement links TRBV6-5 to TRBJ2-7, with D perhaps matching TRBD2 (5 bases). V was clipped by 6 bases and J by 6 bases, with 15 bases between them. CDR1 MNHEY and CDR2 SVGAGI come from the germline V gene. The CDR3 has 13 amino acids. The CDR3 protein is CASRSGSRLEQYF. The CDR3 DNA sequence: TGTGCCAGCAGGTCGGGATCTCGTCTCGAGCAGTACTTC.

This chain uses TRBV5-1 with TRBJ2-2; 7 bases are shared with TRBD1. The CDR3 sequence is 16 residues long. V was pared by 4 bases and J by 4 bases, with 10 bases of the junction left unmatched. Germline lookup yields CDR1 SGHRS and CDR2 YFSETQ. The CDR3 DNA is TGCGCCAGCAGCCTTAACAGACAGGGTCGCACCGGGGAGCTGTTTTTT. This sequence encodes CASSLNRQGRTGELFF.

The genes are TRBV27 and TRBJ2-7, with 9 bases matching TRBD1. Germline V gives CDR1 MNHEY, CDR2 SMNVEV (reference sequence). This CDR3 is 14 amino acids long. The ends lost 6 bases at V and 2 bases at J; junction bases unmatched: 5. The CDR3 loop is CASSGQGTTYEQYF. For the CDR3, the DNA is TGTGCCAGCAGCGGACAGGGGACAACCTACGAGCAGTACTTC.

The rearrangement links TRBV27 to TRBJ2-1, with D possibly matching TRBD2 (5 bases). Looked up from germline, CDR1 is MNHEY and CDR2 is SMNVEV (reference sequence). The V gene lost 0 bases and the J gene lost 2 bases, with 11 bases spanning the gap. There are 16 residues in the CDR3. The CDR3 loop reads CASSLSPSTPYNEQFF. The DNA of the CDR3 is TGTGCCAGCAGTTTATCCCCTAGCACCCCCTACAATGAGCAGTTCTTC.

The V gene is TRBV7-9, the J gene TRBJ2-5; D possibly corresponds to TRBD1 (5 bases). The assigned J gene may be wrong: the sequence end matches TRBJ2-7 better. The CDR3 length is 14 residues. Looked up from germline, CDR1 is SEHNR and CDR2 is FQNEAQ (reference sequence). This chain's CDR3 is CASSLADKPNEQYF. In DNA, the CDR3 is TGTGCCAGCAGCTTAGCGGACAAGCCTAACGAGCAGTACTTC.

The chain has TRBV10-1 and TRBJ2-3; 8 nucleotides match TRBD2. This CDR3 has 13 residues. Per germline, CDR1 WNHNN and CDR2 SYGVQD (reference sequence). The trim removed 4 bases at V and 8 bases at J, leaving 5 bases unmatched. This chain's CDR3 is CASSGSTSGTQYF. For the CDR3, the DNA is TGCGCCAGCAGTGGGTCCACTAGCGGTACGCAGTATTTT.

The chain uses TRBV6-1 and TRBJ2-7, with 9 bases lining up with TRBD1. Germline lookup yields CDR1 MNHNS and CDR2 SASEGT. After removal of 4 bases from V and 0 bases from J, the junction contained 10 bases not matched to a gene. The CDR3 extends over 17 amino acids. In DNA, the CDR3 is TGTGCCAGCAGTGGCTCCACAGGGGGCGGGGGCTCCTACGAGCAGTACTTC. Protein: CASSGSTGGGGSYEQYF.